This TCR beta chain was found in a study of T cells in Graves' hyperthyroidism and ophthalmopathy. Study context: Upon initial diagnosis and before any treatment, peripheral blood was collected.

CDR3 length equals 13 residues. Trimming left V 7 bases short and J 0 bases short, with 10 bases between. General study results and limits: The model made its ophthalmopathy prediction, and onset followed a median approximately 6 months later.

There were TCR beta CDR3 regions amplified from RNA transcripts. A set of HTBI primers served as the primers for a first-round RT-PCR of the TCR CDR3. TCRdb passed the multiplex PCR reads through MiXCR, listing each CDR3 protein once. The data contain around 500,000 distinct CDR3 sequences, around 16% of them singletons. This clonotype was seen at least ten times. Its antigen is not known. The chain recombines TRBV12-3 or TRBV12-4 with TRBJ2-7; tentatively, D is TRBD2 (5 bases). This receptor was obtained from a woman aged 25 to 39 with Graves' ophthalmopathy. The specimen sequenced was blood. The CDR3 spells CASKRGSSYEQYF. For the CDR3, the DNA is TGTGCCAGCAAGAGAGGGAGCTCCTACGAGCAGTACTTC.